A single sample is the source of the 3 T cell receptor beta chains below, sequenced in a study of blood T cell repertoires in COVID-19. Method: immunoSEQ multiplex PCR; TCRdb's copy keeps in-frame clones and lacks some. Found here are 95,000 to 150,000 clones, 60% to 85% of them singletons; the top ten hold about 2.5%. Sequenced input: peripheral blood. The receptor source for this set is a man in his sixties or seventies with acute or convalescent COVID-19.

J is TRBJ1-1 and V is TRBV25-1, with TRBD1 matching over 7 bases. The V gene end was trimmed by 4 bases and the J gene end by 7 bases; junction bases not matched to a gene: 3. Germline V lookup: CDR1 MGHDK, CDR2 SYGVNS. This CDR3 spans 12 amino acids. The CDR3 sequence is CASSVAGGEAFF. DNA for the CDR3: TGTGCCAGCAGTGTGGCAGGGGGTGAAGCTTTCTTT.

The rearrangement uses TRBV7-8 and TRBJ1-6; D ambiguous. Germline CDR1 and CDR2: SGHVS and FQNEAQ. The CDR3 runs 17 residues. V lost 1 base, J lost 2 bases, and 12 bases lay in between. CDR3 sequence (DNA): TGTGCCAGCAGCTTAGGTCCAAGTGGCCCCTATAATTCACCCCTCCACTTT. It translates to CASSLGPSGPYNSPLHF.

The CDR3 loop reads CASSYSTSGASTDTQYF. The CDR3 DNA sequence: TGTGCCAGCAGTTACTCCACTAGCGGAGCTAGCACAGATACGCAGTATTTT. This chain links TRBV6-2 or TRBV6-3 with TRBJ2-3, with 8 nucleotides matching TRBD2. This CDR3 has 17 amino acids. Germline V gene data show CDR1 as MNHEY and CDR2 as SVGEGT. Trimming cost V 0 bases and J 0 bases; bases outside gene matches: 5.